Presented here are 3 T cell receptor beta chains from one specimen sequenced in a study of blood T cell repertoires in COVID-19. Some clones are missing from TCRdb's copy, which holds only in-frame ones; the method was immunoSEQ multiplex PCR. The data hold about 190,000 clones, with roughly 80% observed a single time. Material: peripheral blood. All receptors come from a woman in her forties with acute or convalescent COVID-19.

This clone occurred once. The genes are TRBV27 and TRBJ2-1; maybe TRBD2 (6 bases). The CDR3 has 13 residues. Trimming removed 1 base at V and 10 bases at J, with 11 bases between. Germline V gives CDR1 MNHEY, CDR2 SMNVEV (reference sequence). The CDR3, as DNA: TGTGCCAGCAGTTTATTGGGGGGTCCGGAGCAGTTCTTC. This translates into CASSLLGGPEQFF.

The chain combines TRBV18 with TRBJ2-7; the match to TRBD2 covers 11 bases. Germline CDR1 and CDR2: KGHSH and LQKENI. J was trimmed by 2 bases and V by 3 bases; bases with no gene match: 3. This CDR3 is built from 15 residues. The CDR3 nucleotides read TGTGCCAGCTCACCCCGACTAGCGGGAACCTACGAGCAGTACTTC. Its protein product is CASSPRLAGTYEQYF.

This rearrangement joins TRBV24-1 to TRBJ1-5, with a weak D call TRBD1 (5 bases). Trimming removed 9 bases at V and 4 bases at J, with 15 bases between. Germline V gene lookup returns CDR1 KGHDR and CDR2 SFDVKD. The CDR3 loop spans 14 amino acids. The CDR3 DNA follows: TGTGCCACCTCCGACTGGACATATAATCAGCCCCAGCATTTT. This encodes CATSDWTYNQPQHF.